This TCR beta chain was profiled in a study of shared clonotypes between healthy human individuals. The table came from immunoSEQ multiplex PCR; TCRdb's copy has only in-frame clones and leaves some out. The sample contains 550,000 to 850,000 clones, roughly 70% of which appear only once. V lost 5 bases, J lost 5 bases, and 9 bases lay in between. Germline CDR1 reads MDHEN; CDR2 reads SYDVKM. There are 13 residues in the CDR3. The sequence was collected from a woman aged 25 to 39 in good health. The chain links TRBV28 to TRBJ2-2, with unresolved D. The sequenced material came from memory CD4+ T cells sorted from blood. As for subset: CD45RA-negative fraction. The CDR3 spells CASSQLLTGELFF. Written as DNA, the CDR3 is TGTGCCAGCAGTCAACTCCTTACCGGGGAGCTGTTTTTT.